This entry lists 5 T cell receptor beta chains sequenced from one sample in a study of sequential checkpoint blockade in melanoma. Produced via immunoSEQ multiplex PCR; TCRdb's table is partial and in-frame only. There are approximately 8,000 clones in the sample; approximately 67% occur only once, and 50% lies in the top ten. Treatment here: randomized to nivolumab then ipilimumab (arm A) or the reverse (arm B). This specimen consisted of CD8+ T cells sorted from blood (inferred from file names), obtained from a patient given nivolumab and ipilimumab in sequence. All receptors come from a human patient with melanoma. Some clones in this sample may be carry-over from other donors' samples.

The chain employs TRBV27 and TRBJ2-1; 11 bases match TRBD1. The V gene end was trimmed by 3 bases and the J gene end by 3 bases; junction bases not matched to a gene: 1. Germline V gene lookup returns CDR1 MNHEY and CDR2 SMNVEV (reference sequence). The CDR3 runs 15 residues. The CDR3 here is CASSFGTGGYNEQFF. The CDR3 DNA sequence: TGTGCCAGCAGTTTCGGGACAGGGGGCTACAATGAGCAGTTCTTC.

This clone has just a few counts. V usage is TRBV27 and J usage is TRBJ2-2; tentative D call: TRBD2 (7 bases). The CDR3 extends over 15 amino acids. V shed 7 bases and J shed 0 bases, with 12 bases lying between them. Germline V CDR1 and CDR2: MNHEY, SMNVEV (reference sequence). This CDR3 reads CASTSGGANTGELFF. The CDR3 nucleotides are TGTGCCAGCACATCGGGGGGCGCGAACACCGGGGAGCTGTTTTTT.

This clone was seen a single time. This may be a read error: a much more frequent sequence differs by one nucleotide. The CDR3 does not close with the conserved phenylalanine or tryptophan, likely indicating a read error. Here the CDR3 reads CASSFLWTDNSPLHS. For the CDR3, the DNA is TGTGCCAGCAGCTTCCTCTGGACAGATAATTCACCCCTCCACTCT. The rearrangement uses TRBV5-8 and TRBJ1-6, with a tentative D call TRBD1 (6 bases). V shed 2 bases and J shed 5 bases, with 11 bases lying between them. This CDR3 has 15 amino acids. Per germline, CDR1 SGHTS and CDR2 YDEGEE.

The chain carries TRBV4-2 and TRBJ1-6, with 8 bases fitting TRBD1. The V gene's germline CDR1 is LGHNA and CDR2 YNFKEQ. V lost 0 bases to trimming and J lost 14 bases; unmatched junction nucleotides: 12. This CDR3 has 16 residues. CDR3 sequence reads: CASSQEQAGGTQTLHF. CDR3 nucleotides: TGTGCCAGCAGCCAAGAGCAGGCAGGGGGCACCCAAACCCTCCACTTT.

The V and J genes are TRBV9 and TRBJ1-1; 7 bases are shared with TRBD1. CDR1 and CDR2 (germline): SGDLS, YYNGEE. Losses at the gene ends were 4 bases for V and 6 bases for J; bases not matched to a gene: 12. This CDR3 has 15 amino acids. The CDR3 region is CASSHPKTGRAEAFF. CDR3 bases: TGTGCCAGCAGCCACCCGAAGACAGGGCGGGCTGAAGCTTTCTTT.